This TCR beta chain was obtained from a study of T cells in Graves' hyperthyroidism and ophthalmopathy. Study as a whole: At the time of initial diagnosis and before any treatment, peripheral blood was collected. Whole-study results and caveats: Using 13 V-J features, a model discriminated ophthalmopathy from stable hyperthyroidism.

The germline gives CDR1 SGHRS, CDR2 YFSETQ. V shed 5 bases and J 4 bases; nucleotides not matched to a gene: 10. The CDR3 is 15 residues long. Amplification of TCR beta CDR3 regions used RNA as the template. An initial round of RT-PCR targeting the TCR CDR3 relied on the HTBI primer set. TCRdb recomputed calls from the multiplex PCR reads with MiXCR, one row per CDR3 protein. The sample yields some 530,000 distinct CDR3 sequences, under 25% seen once. The diagnostic basis comprised clinical symptoms, serum thyroxine and TRAb, thyroid ultrasound and orbital computed tomography. PBMCs were collected from a roughly 10 ml volume of fresh peripheral blood. Ten or more counts support this clonotype. Its matching antigen is unknown.

Sequencing input: blood. V is TRBV5-1 and J is TRBJ1-1; 8 nucleotides agree with TRBD1. The sequence came from a woman aged 70-85 years with Graves' ophthalmopathy. The CDR3 DNA is TGCGCCAGCAGTACAGGACAGGGCGGTGGCACTGAAGCTTTCTTT. It specifies CASSTGQGGGTEAFF. Full variable domain (missing parts from reference TRBV5-1 and TRBJ1-1): KAGVTQTPRYLIKTRGQQVTLSCSPISGHRSVSWYQQTPGQGLQFLFEYFSETQRNKGNFPGRFSGRQFSNSRSEMNVSTLELGDSALYLCASSTGQGGGTEAFFGQGTRLTVV.